The clone carrying this T cell receptor beta chain has only a few counts. Its antigen is undetermined. The data stem from a study of T cell repertoires in cytomegalovirus infection. Study-wide background: From public TCR beta signatures came an indication of both CMV infection and matching HLA type.

MiXCR, run by TCRdb on the reads, gives a single entry per CDR3 protein. This table holds some 700,000 distinct CDR3 sequences, around 32% found once. Overall study findings and caveats: Identification of carriers of CMV plus the relevant HLA was performed using cumulative public TCR beta family frequency.

The sequence was obtained from a human donor in good health (CMV status not recorded). Some clones in this sample may be carry-over from other donors' samples. Material: cultured PBMCs, obtained from culture after CMV antigen stimulation.

For the CDR3, the DNA is TGTGCCAGCAGCTTAAGGCAGGGTTTTATGAACACTGAAGCTTTCTTT. Amino acid sequence: CASSLRQGFMNTEAFF. The chain joins TRBV5-4 to TRBJ1-1; D is perhaps TRBD1 (5 bases). The V end lost 2 bases, the J end lost 0 bases, and 14 bases lay between the germline ends. CDR3 size: 16 residues. CDR1 and CDR2 (germline): SGHNT, YYREEE (reference sequence).